One and the same sample provided the 25 T cell receptor beta chains below, sequenced in a study of read filtering for tumor transcriptome and immune sequencing. This library used roughly 0.4 ug RNA and molecular barcoded adaptors spanning alpha/delta and beta/gamma chains. One entry per CDR3 protein, called by TCRdb with MiXCR from the reads. The profile shows 100,000 to 150,000 distinct CDR3 sequences, roughly 13% of them singletons. Sequencing used a population of CD138-negative cells sorted from bone marrow. These receptors originate from a donor at least 40 years old with multiple myeloma.

This clonotype has a count of ten or more. The chain couples TRBV20-1 to TRBJ2-1, with TRBD2 identical over 7 bases. This CDR3 spans 17 amino acids. CDR1 is DFQATT, CDR2 SNEGSKA, per germline (reference sequence). V dropped 3 bases and J dropped 2; count of bases not matched to a gene: 13. Written as DNA, the CDR3 is TGCAGTGCTAGTTTTCCGGGGAGGGCCGCACCCTACAATGAGCAGTTCTTC. Protein: CSASFPGRAAPYNEQFF.

CDR3 sequence (DNA): TGCGCCAGCAGCCCCTGGACTTCTTCTGGGGCCAACGTCCTGACTTTC. As protein: CASSPWTSSGANVLTF. The chain couples TRBV4-1 to TRBJ2-6, with D perhaps matching TRBD2 (5 bases). Trimming took 4 bases from V and 1 from J, leaving 11 bases between them. The CDR3 is made up of 16 amino acids. The germline CDR1 and CDR2 sequences are MGHRA and YSYEKL.

This clonotype was seen ten or more times. The chain is built from TRBV6-6 and TRBJ2-3, with 11 nucleotides matching TRBD2. With 6 bases clipped from V and 3 bases from J, the junction kept 5 bases outside the gene matches. This CDR3 is built from 15 residues. Germline V gene sequence: CDR1 MNHNY, CDR2 SVGAGI (reference sequence). CDR3 sequence: CASRGLADSTDTQYF. CDR3 in DNA: TGTGCCAGCAGGGGACTAGCGGATAGTACAGATACGCAGTATTTT.

There are many counts of this clonotype. The rearrangement uses TRBV11-1 and TRBJ2-7, with D maybe TRBD2 (5 bases). Germline V CDR1 and CDR2: SGHAT, FQDESV (reference sequence). The V gene lost 7 bases and the J gene lost 6 bases, with 13 bases spanning the gap. CDR3 length equals 12 residues. The DNA for the CDR3 is TGTGCCAGCACCACCAGGACTGGCGAGCAGTACTTC. It yields the protein CASTTRTGEQYF.

This clonotype was found many times. The J gene is TRBJ1-4, the V gene TRBV7-2; 9 nucleotides align to TRBD1. Unmatched junction bases numbered 5, after V lost 6 bases and J lost 6 bases. CDR1 is SGHTA, CDR2 FQGNSA, per germline. This CDR3 comprises 14 residues. CDR3 bases: TGTGCCAGCAGTTTACAGGGGGCCGATGAAAAACTGTTTTTT. As protein: CASSLQGADEKLFF.

This clonotype was detected many times. The rearrangement uses TRBV29-1 and TRBJ1-1; TRBD1 matches at 10 bases. The CDR3 covers 13 residues. V dropped 5 bases and J dropped 7; count of bases not matched to a gene: 7. The V gene's germline CDR1 is SQVTM and CDR2 ANQGSEA. Here the CDR3 DNA reads TGCAGCGTTTCAGGGACAGGGGCGATTGAAGCTTTCTTT. It translates to CSVSGTGAIEAFF.

The chain uses TRBV20-1 and TRBJ2-4; 11 nucleotides line up with TRBD2. The CDR3 is made up of 18 amino acids. V lost 4 bases, J lost 3 bases, and 14 bases stayed unmatched. CDR1 and CDR2 (germline): DFQATT, SNEGSKA (reference sequence). Here the CDR3 reads CSAIKVAGGPWGKNIQYF. CDR3 sequence (DNA): TGCAGTGCTATAAAAGTAGCGGGAGGGCCGTGGGGCAAAAACATTCAGTACTTC.

This clonotype was recorded a few times. The rearrangement joins TRBV7-2 to TRBJ2-7; D is uncertain. Germline V lookup: CDR1 SGHTA, CDR2 FQGNSA. This CDR3 region has 15 residues. The ends were cut back, 6 bases at V and 2 bases at J, with 17 bases in the middle. CDR3 region: CASSHIGSVAYEQYF. The CDR3 DNA reads as TGTGCCAGCAGTCATATCGGCAGTGTCGCCTACGAGCAGTACTTC.

This clonotype has ten or more counts. This chain connects TRBV4-3 to TRBJ2-2; 12 nucleotides align to TRBD2. From germline, CDR1 is LGHNA and CDR2 YSLEER. This CDR3 is 16 amino acids long. J gave up 5 bases and V 4 bases, and 5 bases lay outside the gene matches. CDR3 amino acids: CASSLSGTSGTGELFF. The CDR3 DNA reads TGCGCCAGCAGCCTCTCCGGGACTAGCGGGACCGGGGAGCTGTTTTTT.

This clonotype appeared many times. The CDR3 reads CASSVAGNEQYF. CDR3 DNA sequence: TGTGCCAGCAGTGTAGCGGGAAACGAGCAGTACTTC. The V gene is TRBV28, the J gene TRBJ2-7; 8 positions match TRBD2. Per the germline V gene, CDR1 is MDHEN and CDR2 is SYDVKM. J gave up 5 bases and V 5 bases, and 2 bases lay outside the gene matches. This CDR3 spans 12 amino acids.

This clonotype showed up just once. This chain joins TRBV20-1 and TRBJ2-4, with TRBD2 matching 11 bases. Germline-derived CDR1 and CDR2 are DFQATT and SNEGSKA (reference sequence). The CDR3 length is 19 residues. With 5 bases clipped from V and 5 bases from J, the junction kept 20 bases outside the gene matches. The CDR3 protein is CSAPSIPLAGGMVENIQYF. DNA for the CDR3: TGCAGTGCTCCTTCCATTCCCTTAGCGGGAGGGATGGTCGAAAACATTCAGTACTTC.

In this sample, this clonotype turned up many times. This chain uses TRBV7-2 with TRBJ2-1; possibly TRBD1 or TRBD2 for D (5 bases each). From germline, CDR1 is SGHTA and CDR2 FQGNSA. The CDR3 consists of 16 residues. Deletions cut 1 base from V and 5 bases from J, with 15 bases between. The CDR3 here is CASSLGVGPGNNEQFF. DNA for the CDR3: TGTGCCAGCAGCTTAGGTGTGGGGCCGGGGAACAATGAGCAGTTCTTC.

This clonotype was observed at least ten times. The CDR3 loop is CASRTRQGDQPQHF. The CDR3 DNA sequence: TGTGCCAGCAGGACGAGACAGGGAGATCAGCCCCAGCATTTT. The chain uses TRBV6-1 and TRBJ1-5; 7 positions match TRBD1. Losses at the gene ends were 6 bases for V and 5 bases for J; bases not matched to a gene: 7. Germline V lookup: CDR1 MNHNS, CDR2 SASEGT. The CDR3 contains 14 residues.

This clonotype was recorded many times. The rearrangement uses TRBV20-1 and TRBJ2-7, with D possibly being TRBD2 (6 bases). The CDR3 consists of 12 residues. Germline CDR1 DFQATT, CDR2 SNEGSKA (reference sequence). The CDR3 protein is CALRGDSYEQYF. As DNA, the CDR3 is TGCGCCCTGCGGGGCGACTCCTACGAGCAGTACTTC.

To note about this clonotype: Because the CDR3 is missing its conserved closing phenylalanine or tryptophan, this is likely a read error. The chain is built from TRBV19 and TRBJ2-4; 7 bases line up with TRBD1. The CDR3 is 14 residues long. The germline CDR1 and CDR2 sequences are LNHDA and SQIVND (reference sequence). V shed 6 bases, J shed 7 bases, and the junction held 9 bases outside the gene matches. The CDR3 DNA reads TGTGCCAGTAGGTCAAGGGACAGTGACAACATTCAGTACCTC. Translation: CASRSRDSDNIQYL.

This clonotype was counted many times. The J gene is TRBJ2-1, the V gene TRBV6-2 or TRBV6-3; 7 nucleotides align to TRBD2. The CDR3 spans 20 residues. Germline CDR1 MNHEY, CDR2 SVGEGT. J lost 0 bases, V lost 0 bases, and 14 bases had no gene match. DNA for the CDR3: TGTGCCAGCAGTTACTCTGGGGCTAGCGGATCAAGGAGCTCCTACAATGAGCAGTTCTTC. The encoded protein is CASSYSGASGSRSSYNEQFF.

In this sample, this clonotype turned up many times. The chain is built from TRBV2 and TRBJ2-5; D not resolved. This CDR3 spans 13 amino acids. CDR1 and CDR2 from the germline V gene are SNHLY and FYNNEI. V lost 7 bases and J lost 5, with 14 bases in between. The CDR3 loop is CASKGPEEETQYF. DNA of the CDR3: TGTGCCAGCAAAGGGCCGGAAGAGGAGACCCAGTACTTC.

The chain couples TRBV6-5 to TRBJ2-7; the match to TRBD1 covers 7 bases. The ends lost 6 bases at V and 3 bases at J; junction bases unmatched: 11. The CDR3 contains 15 residues. Per germline, CDR1 MNHEY and CDR2 SVGAGI. The CDR3 loop reads CASSPGPGQLYEQYF. The CDR3, as DNA: TGTGCCAGCAGCCCGGGGCCGGGACAGCTCTACGAGCAGTACTTC.

This sequence joins TRBV9 and TRBJ2-1; D gene ambiguous. The CDR3 is made up of 16 amino acids. With 5 bases removed from V and 6 bases from J, the gap between germline ends came to 21 bases. Germline loops: CDR1 SGDLS, CDR2 YYNGEE. CDR3 DNA sequence: TGTGCCAGCAGTGTCCTTCCTTGCGATCAATTCAATGAGCAGTTCTTC. As protein: CASSVLPCDQFNEQFF.

This clonotype was seen ten or more times. This chain connects TRBV10-3 to TRBJ2-7; 13 positions match TRBD2. There are 13 residues in the CDR3. The V and J ends lost 7 bases and 11 bases, in that order; junction bases with no gene match: 8. CDR1 and CDR2 from the germline V gene are ENHRY and SYGVKD. This CDR3 is CAIKRTSGSSEYF. The CDR3 DNA is TGTGCCATCAAGAGGACTAGCGGGAGTAGCGAGTACTTC.

To note about this clonotype: Germline is not matched at one junction end, which may reflect a read error. This chain joins TRBV7-8 and TRBJ2-1; 9 bases map to TRBD2. The CDR3 totals 16 residues. Germline assignment: CDR1 SGHVS and CDR2 FQNEAQ. CDR3: CTSSLVMLAGRNEQFF. The CDR3 DNA sequence: TGTACCAGCAGCTTAGTCATGCTAGCGGGAAGAAATGAGCAGTTCTTC.

This clonotype was found many times. The chain has TRBV5-1 and TRBJ2-1; possible D gene TRBD2, 6 bases. The CDR3 spans 15 residues. Trimming removed 5 bases at V and 3 bases at J, with 15 bases between. Germline assignment: CDR1 SGHRS and CDR2 YFSETQ. CDR3 residues: CASRVEGPRYNEQFF. The DNA of the CDR3 is TGCGCCAGCAGAGTGGAGGGGCCGCGCTACAATGAGCAGTTCTTC.

As concerns this clonotype: A much larger clone is a single base away; this may be a read error. The chain combines TRBV4-1 with TRBJ1-6; a possible D gene is TRBD1 (5 bases). The CDR3 contains 15 residues. V lost 0 bases and J 9 bases, leaving 12 bases between the germline ends. The germline V gene encodes CDR1 MGHRA and CDR2 YSYEKL. The chain's CDR3 is CASSQDIGASSPLHF. In nucleotides, the CDR3 is TGCGCCAGCAGCCAAGATATTGGGGCGTCTTCACCCCTCCACTTT.

This chain joins TRBV12-3 or TRBV12-4 and TRBJ1-5; D unresolved. The better agreement between TRBJ2-3 and the DNA end casts doubt on the J call. The CDR3 spans 12 residues. As DNA, the CDR3 is TGTGCCAGCAGTCTAAATTATCAGCCCCAGTATTTT. Translating gives CASSLNYQPQYF.

This clonotype was observed at least ten times. CDR3 loop: CASSLRPPGQGATEAFF. The CDR3 nucleotides read TGTGCCAGCAGTCTCAGACCCCCGGGACAGGGGGCCACTGAAGCTTTCTTT. V usage is TRBV12-3 or TRBV12-4 and J usage is TRBJ1-1; 12 bases map to TRBD1. The CDR3 extends over 17 amino acids. The J segment lost 4 bases and the V segment lost 5 bases, leaving 11 bases of the junction unmatched.